These 23 T cell receptor beta chains came from one sample sequenced in a study of blood T cell repertoires in COVID-19. Method: immunoSEQ multiplex PCR; TCRdb's copy keeps in-frame clones and lacks some. The sample includes about 140,000 clones, roughly 76% seen only once; the top ten take 9%. Sequenced input: peripheral blood. These receptor sequences come from a woman in her 50s with active or convalescent COVID-19.

This clone occurred a few times. V is TRBV5-6 and J is TRBJ1-6; D perhaps matches TRBD1 (5 bases). Germline CDR1 is SGHDT and CDR2 is YYEEEE. Deletions cut 2 bases from V and 10 bases from J, with 13 bases between. This CDR3 region has 14 residues. CDR3 residues: CASSFAGGYSPLHF. The CDR3 nucleotides are TGTGCCAGCAGCTTTGCGGGGGGTTACTCACCCCTCCACTTT.

The chain links TRBV7-6 to TRBJ1-4, with D unresolved. V lost 5 bases to trimming and J lost 5 bases, with 12 bases between them. The CDR3 is 14 amino acids. In germline, CDR1 is SGHVS, CDR2 FNYEAQ. In nucleotides, the CDR3 is TGTGCCAGCAGCCTTCAGCGATACAATGAAAAACTGTTTTTT. Its protein is CASSLQRYNEKLFF.

The chain employs TRBV30 and TRBJ2-5; the match to TRBD2 covers 11 bases. Germline lookup yields CDR1 GTSNPN and CDR2 SVGIG (reference sequence). The CDR3 is 17 residues long. V lost 2 bases to trimming and J lost 4 bases; unmatched junction nucleotides: 12. DNA of the CDR3: TGTGCCTGGAGTAGGGGGCGGCTAGCGGGAGGAAGAGAGACCCAGTACTTC. Encoded protein: CAWSRGRLAGGRETQYF.

The V gene is TRBV5-8, the J gene TRBJ2-3; TRBD1 might be the D (5 bases). Per germline, CDR1 SGHTS and CDR2 YDEGEE. Deletions cut 2 bases from V and 0 bases from J, with 10 bases between. The CDR3 has 15 residues. CDR3: CASSLSRESTDTQYF. The CDR3 DNA reads as TGTGCCAGCAGCTTATCCAGGGAAAGCACAGATACGCAGTATTTT.

This chain links TRBV28 with TRBJ1-6; no clear D. Germline values: CDR1 MDHEN, CDR2 SYDVKM. V lost 1 base, J lost 7 bases, and 14 bases lay in between. The CDR3 sequence is 16 residues long. This chain's CDR3 is CASSLLPNGGNSPLHF. The CDR3 DNA follows: TGTGCCAGCAGTTTATTACCAAACGGAGGGAATTCACCCCTCCACTTT.

This chain links TRBV7-3 with TRBJ2-3; D may be TRBD1 (6 bases). CDR1 is SGHTA and CDR2 is FQGTGA in the germline V gene. With 5 bases removed from V and 6 bases from J, the gap between germline ends came to 12 bases. This CDR3 is built from 13 residues. Here the CDR3 reads CASSKQGRDTQYF. CDR3 nucleotide sequence: TGTGCCAGCAGCAAACAGGGTCGGGATACGCAGTATTTT.

This chain uses TRBV28 with TRBJ2-7, with 8 bases aligning to TRBD1. CDR3 length: 13 amino acids. CDR1 is MDHEN, CDR2 SYDVKM, per germline. After removal of 5 bases from V and 7 bases from J, the junction contained 7 bases not matched to a gene. The CDR3 loop is CASSLNRGWEQYF. In DNA, the CDR3 is TGTGCCAGCAGTCTGAACAGGGGGTGGGAGCAGTACTTC.

The sample holds one count of this clone. V is TRBV27 and J is TRBJ1-1; 7 bases fit TRBD1. J was trimmed by 0 bases and V by 10 bases; bases with no gene match: 20. Germline CDR1 is MNHEY and CDR2 is SMNVEV (reference sequence). The CDR3 runs 18 residues. CDR3 nucleotide sequence: TGTGCCATTTGCCCGAAGGAGGGGGCGAGGCCCATGAACACTGAAGCTTTCTTT. Translating gives CAICPKEGARPMNTEAFF.

This rearrangement joins TRBV19 to TRBJ1-2, with 10 bases matching TRBD1. This CDR3 is built from 15 residues. CDR1 and CDR2 (germline): LNHDA, SQIVND (reference sequence). The junction had 3 bases not matched to a gene; V was cut back by 5 bases and J by 0 bases. The CDR3 protein is CASSLGQGANYGYTF. The CDR3 region has the DNA TGTGCCAGTAGTCTCGGACAGGGGGCTAACTATGGCTACACCTTC.

A few counts support this clone. The CDR3 here is CASSLGGTGSSGYTF. The CDR3 region has the DNA TGCGCCAGCAGCTTGGGAGGGACAGGGTCTAGTGGCTACACCTTC. This chain links TRBV5-1 with TRBJ1-2; 9 bases are shared with TRBD1. J was trimmed by 7 bases and V by 0 bases; bases with no gene match: 7. The CDR3 extends over 15 amino acids. CDR1 is SGHRS, CDR2 YFSETQ, per germline.

V is TRBV7-3 and J is TRBJ2-2, with D maybe TRBD2 (6 bases). The length of the CDR3 is 16 residues. V was clipped by 5 bases and J by 2 bases, with 15 bases between them. Germline CDR1 SGHTA, CDR2 FQGTGA. CDR3 residues: CASSRWVGGNTGELFF. The CDR3 DNA is TGTGCCAGCAGCCGTTGGGTGGGAGGAAACACCGGGGAGCTGTTTTTT. The full variable domain, with the rest looked up from reference TRBV7-3 and TRBJ2-2, is GAGVSQTPSNKVTEKGKYVELRCDPISGHTALYWYRQSLGQGPEFLIYFQGTGAADDSGLPNDRFFAVRPEGSVSTLKIQRTERGDSAVYLCASSRWVGGNTGELFFGEGSRLTVL.

V usage is TRBV18 and J usage is TRBJ2-1; TRBD2 matches at 8 bases. Trimming at V came to 1 base and at J to 6 bases, leaving 8 bases not matched to a gene. This CDR3 has 16 residues. The V gene's germline CDR1 is KGHSH and CDR2 LQKENI. CDR3 residues: CASSPRTSPDSNEQFF. CDR3 nucleotides: TGTGCCAGCTCACCACGGACTAGCCCTGATTCCAATGAGCAGTTCTTC. Full variable domain (outside the CDR3, taken from reference TRBV18 and TRBJ2-1): NAGVMQNPRHLVRRRGQEARLRCSPMKGHSHVYWYRQLPEEGLKFMVYLQKENIIDESGMPKERFSAEFPKEGPSILRIQQVVRGDSAAYFCASSPRTSPDSNEQFFGPGTRLTVL.

The DNA for the CDR3 is TGTGCCAGCAGCCGACAGGGGTCTAATTCACCCCTCCACTTT. It specifies CASSRQGSNSPLHF. The genes are TRBV7-3 and TRBJ1-6; TRBD1 matches 8 bases. V shed 5 bases, J shed 6 bases, and the junction held 3 bases outside the gene matches. Germline V CDR1 and CDR2: SGHTA, FQGTGA. The CDR3 extends over 14 amino acids.

The chain joins TRBV5-6 to TRBJ1-1, with TRBD1 matching over 8 bases. J gave up 2 bases and V 2 bases, and 5 bases lay outside the gene matches. The CDR3 contains 15 residues. The germline V gene encodes CDR1 SGHDT and CDR2 YYEEEE. The CDR3 protein is CASSLQTGGNTEAFF. The CDR3 bases are TGTGCCAGCAGCTTACAAACAGGGGGTAACACTGAAGCTTTCTTT.

DNA for the CDR3: TGTGCCAGCAGCTTAGGTGGAGGCTTTCTGGCTGAAGCTTTCTTT. It is translated as CASSLGGGFLAEAFF. The genes are TRBV11-2 and TRBJ1-1; D is unresolved. V was trimmed by 1 base and J by 6 bases, leaving 15 bases between them. Per the germline V gene, CDR1 is SGHAT and CDR2 is FQNNGV. The CDR3 extends over 15 amino acids.

J is TRBJ1-5 and V is TRBV7-9, with 8 bases identical to TRBD1. Losses at the gene ends were 5 bases for V and 7 bases for J; bases not matched to a gene: 4. The length of the CDR3 is 13 residues. Germline V gene data show CDR1 as SEHNR and CDR2 as FQNEAQ (reference sequence). In nucleotides, the CDR3 is TGTGCCAGCAGCCCCCGACAGGGGCAGCCCCAGCATTTT. It encodes CASSPRQGQPQHF.

This clone came up a few times. Other DNA variants within this sample encode the same CDR3. The chain joins TRBV3-1 (or the pseudogene TRBV3-2) to TRBJ1-2; no definite D call. This CDR3 is 11 amino acids long. Germline lookup yields CDR1 LGHDT and CDR2 YNNKEL (reference sequence). V was clipped by 8 bases and J by 8 bases, with 12 bases between them. The CDR3 DNA is TGTGCCAGCTCGCGGGGTCGGGGCTACACCTTC. Its translation is CASSRGRGYTF.

The chain has TRBV2 and TRBJ1-5; no clear D. CDR1 and CDR2 from the germline V gene are SNHLY and FYNNEI. Trimming shortened V by 7 bases and J by 1 base, and 11 bases separated the two germline ends. This CDR3 spans 14 amino acids. As DNA, the CDR3 is TGTGCCAGCACGGAGGGCGGGAGCAATCAGCCCCAGCATTTT. Translating it yields CASTEGGSNQPQHF.

V and J are TRBV5-1 and TRBJ2-3; D not resolved. CDR1 and CDR2 (germline): SGHRS, YFSETQ. Trimming took 0 bases from V and 0 from J, leaving 8 bases between them. CDR3 length: 15 residues. CDR3 bases: TGCGCCAGCAGCTTGGGACTCCCTAGCACAGATACGCAGTATTTT. Its translation is CASSLGLPSTDTQYF.

This clone was seen a single time. The V and J genes are TRBV5-1 and TRBJ2-3, with D perhaps TRBD1 (5 bases). Germline CDR1 reads SGHRS; CDR2 reads YFSETQ. V was trimmed by 4 bases and J by 0 bases, leaving 18 bases between them. The CDR3 totals 17 residues. DNA for the CDR3: TGCGCCAGCAGCATACCTGGGGCTACCACTAGCACAGATACGCAGTATTTT. Its translation: CASSIPGATTSTDTQYF. Supplemented by reference TRBV5-1 and TRBJ2-3, the full variable domain reads KAGVTQTPRYLIKTRGQQVTLSCSPISGHRSVSWYQQTPGQGLQFLFEYFSETQRNKGNFPGRFSGRQFSNSRSEMNVSTLELGDSALYLCASSIPGATTSTDTQYFGPGTRLTVL.

This clone was counted a few times. The CDR3 here is CASSYGTGNSPLHF. CDR3 nucleotide sequence: TGTGCCAGCAGCTACGGGACAGGGAATTCACCCCTCCACTTT. The chain couples TRBV5-4 to TRBJ1-6; TRBD1 matches 9 bases. The CDR3 is 14 residues long. Germline CDR1 SGHNT, CDR2 YYREEE (reference sequence). V lost 3 bases and J lost 7; bases outside the gene matches: 2.

The chain recombines TRBV19 with TRBJ2-1; TRBD2 agrees at 14 bases. The CDR3 spans 15 residues. The V gene end was trimmed by 6 bases and the J gene end by 9 bases; junction bases not matched to a gene: 7. CDR1 is LNHDA, CDR2 SQIVND, per germline (reference sequence). The CDR3 protein is CASRTGLAGDPEQFF. In nucleotides, the CDR3 is TGTGCCAGTAGGACGGGACTAGCGGGAGATCCTGAGCAGTTCTTC.

The V call is TRBV4-2, the J call TRBJ1-2; 8 bases align to TRBD1. With 0 bases clipped from V and 2 bases from J, the junction kept 5 bases outside the gene matches. The CDR3 has 16 residues. In germline, CDR1 is LGHNA, CDR2 YNFKEQ. CDR3 DNA: TGTGCCAGCAGCCAAGATACAGGACAGGGAAACTATGGCTACACCTTC. It encodes CASSQDTGQGNYGYTF.